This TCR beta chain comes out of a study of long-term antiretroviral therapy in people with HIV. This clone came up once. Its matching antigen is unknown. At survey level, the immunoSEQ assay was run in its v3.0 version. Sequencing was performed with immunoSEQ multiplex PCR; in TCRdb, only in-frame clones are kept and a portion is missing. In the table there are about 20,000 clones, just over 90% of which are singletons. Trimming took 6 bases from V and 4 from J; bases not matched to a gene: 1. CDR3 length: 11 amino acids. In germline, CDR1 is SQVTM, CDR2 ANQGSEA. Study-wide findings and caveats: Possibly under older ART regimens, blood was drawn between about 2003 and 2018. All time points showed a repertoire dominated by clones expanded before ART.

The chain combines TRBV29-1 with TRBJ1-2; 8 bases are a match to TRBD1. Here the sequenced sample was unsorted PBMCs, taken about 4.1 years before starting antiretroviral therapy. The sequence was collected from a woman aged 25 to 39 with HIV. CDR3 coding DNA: TGCAGCGTGACAGGGGCCTATGGCTACACCTTC. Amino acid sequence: CSVTGAYGYTF.